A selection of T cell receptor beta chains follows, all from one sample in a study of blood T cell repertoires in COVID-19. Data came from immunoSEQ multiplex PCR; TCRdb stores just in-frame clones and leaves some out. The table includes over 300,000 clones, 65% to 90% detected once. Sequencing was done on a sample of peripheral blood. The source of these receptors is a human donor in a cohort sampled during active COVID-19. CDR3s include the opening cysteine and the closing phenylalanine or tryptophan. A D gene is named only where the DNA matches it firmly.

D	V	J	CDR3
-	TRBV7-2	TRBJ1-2	CASSLYGTSPSNYGYTF
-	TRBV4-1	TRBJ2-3	CASTRDTENTDTQYF
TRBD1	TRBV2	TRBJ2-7	CASQLGTGLHEQYF
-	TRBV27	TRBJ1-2	CASSLGPDYYGYTF
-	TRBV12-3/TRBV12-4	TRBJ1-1	CASSLKRKEAFF
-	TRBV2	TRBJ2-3	CASSESVPTDTQYF
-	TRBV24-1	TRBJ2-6	CATSSTGRESGANVLTF
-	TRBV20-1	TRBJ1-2	CSALQGTYTF
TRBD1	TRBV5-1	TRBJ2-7	CASRLGDSTYEQYF
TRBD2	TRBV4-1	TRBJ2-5	CASSQRIAGGRETQYF
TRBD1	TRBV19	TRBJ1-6	CASNGQGANSPLHF
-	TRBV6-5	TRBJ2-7	CASSKTSTGREQYF
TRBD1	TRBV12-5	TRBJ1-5	CASGLGSRGLQQPQHF
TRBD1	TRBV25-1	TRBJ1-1	CATTPGQGNTEAFF
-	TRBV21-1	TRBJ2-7	CASSKDLGDEQYF
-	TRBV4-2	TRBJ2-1	CASSHSGQAGISNEQFF
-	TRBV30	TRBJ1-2	CAWSVVGYYGYTF
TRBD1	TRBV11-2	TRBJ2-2	CASSSQGQGGTGELFF
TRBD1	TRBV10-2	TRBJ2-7	CASRKTGVVYEQYF
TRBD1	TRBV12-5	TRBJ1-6	CASGLATGPGRNSPLHF
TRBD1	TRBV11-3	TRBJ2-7	CASSLGTAYEQYF
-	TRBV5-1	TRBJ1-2	CASSLAGGIGDGYTF
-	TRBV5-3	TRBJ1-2	CARSCPQGKTMATPSVRSGYTF
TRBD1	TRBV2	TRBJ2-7	CASTRGVQGAGEQYF
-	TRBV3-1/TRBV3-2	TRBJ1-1	CASSQDWNTEAFF
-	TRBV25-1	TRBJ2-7	CASSEDNRPTYEQYF
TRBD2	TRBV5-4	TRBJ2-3	CASSYPPAGNTDTQYF
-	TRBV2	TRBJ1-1	CASLSAPNTEAFF
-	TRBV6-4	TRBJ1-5	CASSDSIREVSNQPQHF